This T cell receptor beta chain was documented in a study of cytomegalovirus exposure and HLA in healthy donors. With 60 Vbeta and 13 Jbeta primers, the PCR was carried out. Clones were read by immunoSEQ multiplex PCR, and TCRdb kept only the in-frame ones, dropping some. The sample contains 130,000 to 150,000 clones, approximately 80% of which appear only once. The germline V gene has CDR1 SGHKS and CDR2 YYEKEE (reference sequence). The CDR3 length is 13 residues. This chain connects TRBV5-5 to TRBJ2-5; a possible D gene is TRBD2 (5 bases). The J call may be in error: the DNA end matches TRBJ2-7 better. This receptor was identified in a middle-aged woman in good health and CMV-seronegative. Sequenced input: PBMCs. In nucleotides, the CDR3 is TGTGCCAGCAGCTTGACTAGTCTCTACGAGCAGTACTTC. It specifies CASSLTSLYEQYF.